This T cell receptor beta chain came from a study of patients and donors after allogeneic stem cell transplantation (TCRdb year 2020). The CDR3 goes from the cysteine to the phenylalanine over 16 residues. CDR3 DNA only is kept here, 48 bases in frame from base 1. Compared with germline, V lacks 1 base and J lacks 4 bases; bases without a gene match: 3. CDR1 and CDR2 were assigned from the germline V gene as MNHEY and SVGEGT. To prepare the library, RT-PCR was applied. TCRdb names NextSeq 550 as the instrument used. Using fastp trimming at Q25 and MiXCR clonotype assembly, TCRdb reanalyzed the public sequencing data and kept in-frame beta chains. Rows are unified per CDR3 protein, each entry keeping the most common DNA and genes. The sample table records approximately 160,000 distinct CDR3 sequences; 30% of these occur just once. The ten largest clonotypes hold 3.2% of the sample. This clonotype has only one observation. Its antigen is still unknown. No much larger clone is present one base from it, and per-base qualities are unavailable. One read alone lends weak support.

Sequencing was carried out using blood, either unsorted or a sorted T cell fraction (not recorded which). The origin of this receptor is a human donor who was either an allogeneic HSCT recipient or a stem cell or donor lymphocyte infusion donor (not recorded which). It is not recorded whose cells these are; they may come from a transplant donor. The chain employs TRBV6-2 or TRBV6-3 and TRBJ2-4, and 11 junctional nucleotides match TRBD2. The nucleotides are TGTGCCAGCAGTTACTTACTAGCGGGGGCGAAAAACATTCAGTACTTC. Translated, this gives CASSYLLAGAKNIQYF.